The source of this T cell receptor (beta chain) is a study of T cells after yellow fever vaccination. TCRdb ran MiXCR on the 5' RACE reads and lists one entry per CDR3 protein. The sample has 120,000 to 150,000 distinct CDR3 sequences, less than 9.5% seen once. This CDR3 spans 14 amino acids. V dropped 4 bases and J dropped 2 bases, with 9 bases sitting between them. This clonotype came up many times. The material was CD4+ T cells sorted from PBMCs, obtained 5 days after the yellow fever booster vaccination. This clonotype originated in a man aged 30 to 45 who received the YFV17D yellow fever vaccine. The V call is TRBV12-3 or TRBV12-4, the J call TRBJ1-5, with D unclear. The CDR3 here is CASSSSWGNQPQHF. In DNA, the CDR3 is TGTGCCAGCAGTTCCAGTTGGGGCAATCAGCCCCAGCATTTT.